These 7 T cell receptor beta chains share one sample of origin, sequenced in a study of molecular identifiers for immune sequencing clone quantification. TCRdb re-analysed the PCR reads in MiXCR, keeping a single row per CDR3 protein. This sample has about 510,000 distinct CDR3 sequences, with roughly 23% found just once. What was sequenced was naive CD8+ T cells from blood, with Jurkat cell RNA spiked in. Subset of the sample: FACS-sorted CD8+CD4-CCR7+CD45RA+ naive T cells. These receptors came from a human donor in good health. Some libraries in this study had Jurkat cell RNA spiked in.

This clonotype has at least ten counts. The chain is built from TRBV27 and TRBJ2-2; D call uncertain. The CDR3 runs to 14 residues. CDR1 is MNHEY, CDR2 SMNVEV, per germline (reference sequence). V gave up 2 bases and J gave up 4 bases, with 8 bases separating them. The DNA for the CDR3 is TGTGCCAGCAGTTTAAGGATCATCACCGGGGAGCTGTTTTTT. Its protein product is CASSLRIITGELFF.

The chain is built from TRBV5-6 and TRBJ2-1, with TRBD1 identical over 11 bases. From germline, CDR1 is SGHDT and CDR2 YYEEEE. V was clipped by 4 bases and J by 9 bases; unmatched bases: 6. The CDR3 is 14 residues long. CDR3 region: CASSPGTGGFEQFF. Here the CDR3 DNA reads TGTGCCAGCAGCCCAGGGACAGGGGGATTTGAGCAGTTCTTC.

This clonotype showed up many times. The V gene is TRBV29-1, the J gene TRBJ1-2; the match to TRBD1 covers 8 bases. Per germline, CDR1 SQVTM and CDR2 ANQGSEA. The length of the CDR3 is 11 residues. The V segment lost 2 bases and the J segment 10 bases; nucleotides outside the gene matches: 3. The CDR3, as DNA: TGCAGCGTTGAACGACAGGGGACCTACACCTTC. It codes for CSVERQGTYTF.

Notes on this clonotype: This is likely a read error, given that the CDR3 carries no conserved phenylalanine or tryptophan at its end. This chain uses TRBV30 with TRBJ2-1; TRBD2 matches 8 bases. Trimming at V came to 8 bases and at J to 8 bases, leaving 11 bases not matched to a gene. CDR3 length: 13 residues. Per germline, CDR1 GTSNPN and CDR2 SVGIG (reference sequence). The CDR3 bases are TGTGCCCAAGAGCGGGAGAATCGCGATGAGCAGTTCCTC. It specifies CAQERENRDEQFL.

This clonotype was detected ten times or more. This chain joins TRBV12-3 or TRBV12-4 and TRBJ2-3; 7 bases fit TRBD2. J was trimmed by 0 bases and V by 6 bases; bases with no gene match: 3. The CDR3 sequence is 14 residues long. CDR3 nucleotide sequence: TGTGCCAGCAGGGGGGACTACAGCACAGATACGCAGTATTTT. Protein sequence: CASRGDYSTDTQYF.

Points on this clonotype: This may arise from a read error, as a much more abundant clone is one base away. The CDR3 bases are TGTGCCAGCAGCCAGGTGGACAGTGCAACTAATGAAGAACTGTTTTTT. Residues: CASSQVDSATNEELFF. V is TRBV4-2 and J is TRBJ1-4, with a possible D match to TRBD1 (6 bases). Germline V lookup: CDR1 LGHNA, CDR2 YNFKEQ. This CDR3 comprises 16 residues.

There are many counts of this clonotype. The CDR3 bases are TGCGCCAGCAGCCAGGGCAGGGATTCCTACGAGCAGTACTTC. It is translated as CASSQGRDSYEQYF. The rearrangement links TRBV4-1 to TRBJ2-7; possibly TRBD1 for D (5 bases). Germline V lookup: CDR1 MGHRA, CDR2 YSYEKL. The CDR3 runs 14 residues. The V end was cut by 3 bases, the J end by 1 base, with 10 bases between.